These 27 T cell receptor beta chains were all obtained from the same sample, sequenced in a study of blood T cell repertoires in COVID-19 (dated by TCRdb to about 2020). Receptors were amplified or captured by the immunoSEQ multiplex PCR assay. The source is immuneACCESS, and TCRdb retained only in-frame sequences with V and J called. Part of the clones is not carried over; for the studies checked, unresolved V genes explain less than half of this, and the remainder is unexplained. In all, the sample holds around 270,000 clones, and 75% to 90% of those were seen once. In total, the top ten clones hold about 4.6% of the sample. Sequencing was done on a sample of peripheral blood. These receptors came from a man aged 35 to 55 with acute or convalescent COVID-19.

The chain has TRBV19 and TRBJ2-1; 11 bases map to TRBD1. The trim removed 5 bases at V and 13 bases at J, leaving 7 bases unmatched. The CDR3 is made up of 13 amino acids. Germline CDR1 LNHDA, CDR2 SQIVND (reference sequence). The CDR3 protein is CASSSQRTGGQFF. CDR3 nucleotides: TGTGCCAGTAGTTCTCAGAGGACAGGGGGCCAGTTCTTC.

The V and J genes are TRBV10-3 and TRBJ1-5, with 9 bases aligning to TRBD1. Trimming removed 10 bases from V and 6 bases from J; junction bases left unmatched: 10. Germline CDR1 and CDR2: ENHRY and SYGVKD. There are 14 residues in the CDR3. This CDR3 reads CATRSGTGTQPQHF. The CDR3 DNA is TGTGCCACCCGCTCCGGGACAGGGACTCAGCCCCAGCATTTT.

The chain has TRBV4-1 and TRBJ1-2, with a possible D match to TRBD1 (5 bases). Per the germline V gene, CDR1 is MGHRA and CDR2 is YSYEKL. The CDR3 is made up of 15 amino acids. Trimming removed 1 base from V and 0 bases from J, with 9 bases in between. CDR3 in DNA: TGCGCCAGCAGCCAAGCAGAAGGGGCTAACTATGGCTACACCTTC. It specifies CASSQAEGANYGYTF.

This clone came up once. The chain combines TRBV6-1 with TRBJ1-5, with D perhaps TRBD1 (6 bases). The CDR3 consists of 16 residues. With 0 bases removed from V and 3 bases from J, the gap between germline ends came to 12 bases. Germline lookup yields CDR1 MNHNS and CDR2 SASEGT. In nucleotides, the CDR3 is TGTGCCAGCAGTGAAGCAGGGACACGGATCAATCAGCCCCAGCATTTT. Translated: CASSEAGTRINQPQHF.

This clone was seen a few times. The gene calls are TRBV11-2 and TRBJ1-1, with TRBD1 identical over 9 bases. The CDR3 is 15 amino acids. CDR1 is SGHAT and CDR2 is FQNNGV in the germline V gene. J lost 4 bases, V lost 5 bases, and 8 bases had no gene match. CDR3 residues: CASSRTGARGTEAFF. The CDR3 DNA reads TGTGCCAGCAGCCGGACAGGGGCGAGGGGCACTGAAGCTTTCTTT.

The chain links TRBV19 to TRBJ1-1, with 7 positions matching TRBD1. Trimming took 3 bases from V and 10 from J; bases not matched to a gene: 5. From germline, CDR1 is LNHDA and CDR2 SQIVND (reference sequence). The CDR3 is 12 amino acids. The CDR3 sequence: CASSMRSGGAFF. CDR3 sequence (DNA): TGTGCCAGTAGTATGAGGTCAGGGGGAGCTTTCTTT.

The rearrangement joins TRBV2 to TRBJ1-2; tentatively, D is TRBD1 (6 bases). V dropped 9 bases and J dropped 5 bases, with 19 bases sitting between them. Germline assignment: CDR1 SNHLY and CDR2 FYNNEI. CDR3 length: 14 residues. CDR3 in DNA: TGTGCCAGTCGTTCGACAGGTGGAGGATATGGCTACACCTTC. Protein product: CASRSTGGGYGYTF.

The rearrangement uses TRBV5-1 and TRBJ1-1; D call uncertain. The V and J ends lost 5 bases and 5 bases respectively, with 13 bases between them. Germline assignment: CDR1 SGHRS and CDR2 YFSETQ. The length of the CDR3 is 13 residues. CDR3 protein: CASSLNLETEAFF. The CDR3, as DNA: TGCGCCAGCAGTTTGAACTTAGAGACTGAAGCTTTCTTT.

This clone was recorded only once. The rearrangement uses TRBV19 and TRBJ2-5, with D possibly TRBD2 on 6 matching bases. Germline CDR1 reads LNHDA; CDR2 reads SQIVND (reference sequence). Trimming took off 3 bases at V and 1 base at J, with 15 bases between the two ends. The CDR3 length is 16 residues. Here the CDR3 reads CASSMAGGAVQETQYF. CDR3 sequence (DNA): TGTGCCAGTAGTATGGCCGGGGGAGCCGTCCAAGAGACCCAGTACTTC.

This sequence joins TRBV6-5 and TRBJ1-2; 9 bases line up with TRBD1. Germline-derived CDR1 and CDR2 are MNHEY and SVGAGI. J lost 9 bases, V lost 2 bases, and 7 bases had no gene match. The CDR3 covers 14 residues. The CDR3 loop reads CASSYTGQGQSYTF. As DNA, the CDR3 is TGTGCCAGCAGTTACACGGGACAGGGTCAGAGCTACACCTTC.

The gene calls are TRBV7-8 and TRBJ2-7; D may be TRBD1 (5 bases). Trimming pared 3 bases from V and 6 bases from J, leaving 6 bases between. CDR1 is SGHVS, CDR2 FQNEAQ, per germline. This CDR3 has 11 amino acids. The CDR3 region has the DNA TGTGCCAGCAGCTTTCAGGGCGAGCAGTACTTC. It translates to CASSFQGEQYF.

This clone was seen a handful of times. This sequence joins TRBV6-5 and TRBJ2-3; 9 bases are a match to TRBD2. This CDR3 is built from 14 residues. The ends lost 11 bases at V and 0 bases at J; junction bases unmatched: 6. Germline CDR1 is MNHEY and CDR2 is SVGAGI. This CDR3 reads CAVRLADSTDTQYF. The CDR3 DNA is TGTGCCGTTCGACTAGCGGACAGCACAGATACGCAGTATTTT.

The CDR3 region is CASRQGDNNEQFF. In DNA, the CDR3 is TGCGCCAGCAGGCAGGGGGATAACAATGAGCAGTTCTTC. V is TRBV5-1 and J is TRBJ2-1, with TRBD1 matching over 7 bases. CDR3 size: 13 residues. The V gene end was trimmed by 5 bases and the J gene end by 5 bases; junction bases not matched to a gene: 4. Germline CDR1 is SGHRS and CDR2 is YFSETQ.

CDR3 coding DNA: TGTGCCAGCAGCCCCGACCGTCTAGATCAGCCCCAGCATTTT. This gives the protein CASSPDRLDQPQHF. V gene TRBV2 combines with J gene TRBJ1-5; D uncertain. Germline CDR1 SNHLY, CDR2 FYNNEI. The CDR3 runs 14 residues. Trimming pared 6 bases from V and 5 bases from J, leaving 14 bases between.

This clone was detected only once. This chain connects TRBV6-5 to TRBJ1-2; D may be TRBD1 (5 bases). The V and J ends lost 6 bases and 4 bases respectively, with 15 bases between them. CDR3 size: 14 residues. The germline CDR1 and CDR2 sequences are MNHEY and SVGAGI. The CDR3 DNA follows: TGTGCCAGCAGCAGCCGTGGACAAGCCTATGGCTACACCTTC. It encodes CASSSRGQAYGYTF.

The chain has TRBV30 and TRBJ1-2, with D possibly matching TRBD1 (5 bases). Germline-derived CDR1 and CDR2 are GTSNPN and SVGIG (reference sequence). CDR3 length equals 14 residues. The V gene lost 8 bases and the J gene lost 3 bases, with 19 bases spanning the gap. CDR3 bases: TGTGCCATACTCCTAGGGGATCATTACTATGGCTACACCTTC. The encoded protein is CAILLGDHYYGYTF.

The rearrangement joins TRBV7-2 to TRBJ2-2; no definite D call. The CDR3 is made up of 14 amino acids. Looked up from germline, CDR1 is SGHTA and CDR2 is FQGNSA. V was shortened by 1 base and J by 4 bases, with 7 bases between the two germline ends. The CDR3 sequence is CASSLDMSTGELFF. CDR3 DNA sequence: TGTGCCAGCAGCTTAGATATGAGCACCGGGGAGCTGTTTTTT.

The chain combines TRBV27 with TRBJ2-6; D remains unclear. This CDR3 is built from 16 residues. In germline, CDR1 is MNHEY, CDR2 SMNVEV (reference sequence). Trimming pared 3 bases from V and 0 bases from J, leaving 9 bases between. Written as DNA, the CDR3 is TGTGCCAGCAGTTTCAAACCGGGCTCTGGGGCCAACGTCCTGACTTTC. This codes for CASSFKPGSGANVLTF.

This chain uses TRBV13 with TRBJ2-5; the match to TRBD2 covers 9 bases. The CDR3 runs to 16 residues. From germline, CDR1 is PRHDT and CDR2 FYEKMQ (reference sequence). The ends lost 2 bases at V and 1 base at J; junction bases unmatched: 5. CDR3 in amino acids: CASSLRLAGSQETQYF. DNA for the CDR3: TGTGCCAGCAGCTTAAGGCTAGCGGGGAGCCAAGAGACCCAGTACTTC.

In this sample, this clone turned up once. This chain uses TRBV20-1 with TRBJ2-3; D is uncertain. CDR3 length: 11 residues. V gave up 0 bases and J gave up 10 bases, with 8 bases separating them. Germline CDR1 DFQATT, CDR2 SNEGSKA (reference sequence). The CDR3 here is CSARDIFAQYF. The CDR3 bases are TGCAGTGCTAGAGATATATTCGCGCAGTATTTT.

CDR3 nucleotides: TGTGCCAGCAGCCCGGGTATCACGGGGGTAGAGCAGTTCTTC. This translates into CASSPGITGVEQFF. The chain is built from TRBV11-2 and TRBJ2-1, with D possibly TRBD2 on 6 matching bases. V was pared by 5 bases and J by 10 bases, with 18 bases between. Germline-derived CDR1 and CDR2 are SGHAT and FQNNGV. CDR3 size: 14 residues.

This clone has a handful of counts. The chain employs TRBV2 and TRBJ2-3; possibly TRBD1 for D (5 bases). This CDR3 region has 13 residues. CDR1 is SNHLY and CDR2 is FYNNEI in the germline V gene. V lost 7 bases and J lost 4, with 12 bases in between. The CDR3 DNA sequence: TGTGCCAGCAAGATGACAGCTTCAGATACGCAGTATTTT. Translating gives CASKMTASDTQYF.

The rearrangement links TRBV29-1 to TRBJ1-6; TRBD1 matches 8 bases. V was clipped by 5 bases and J by 7 bases; unmatched bases: 4. The CDR3 is 13 amino acids. Germline assignment: CDR1 SQVTM and CDR2 ANQGSEA. The CDR3 nucleotides are TGCAGCGTTAGGACAGGGACAAATTCACCCCTCCACTTT. Translation: CSVRTGTNSPLHF.

The rearrangement uses TRBV19 and TRBJ2-2, with D perhaps TRBD2 (6 bases). Germline V gene sequence: CDR1 LNHDA, CDR2 SQIVND (reference sequence). This CDR3 region has 17 residues. Deletions cut 5 bases from V and 1 base from J, with 17 bases between. Here the CDR3 reads CASSPGVGRQNTGELFF. The CDR3 DNA is TGTGCCAGTAGTCCGGGGGTCGGACGCCAGAACACCGGGGAGCTGTTTTTT.

The gene calls are TRBV9 and TRBJ1-5; weak D call: TRBD1 (5 bases). The V gene's germline CDR1 is SGDLS and CDR2 YYNGEE. With 4 bases removed from V and 4 bases from J, the gap between germline ends came to 18 bases. The CDR3 covers 16 residues. CDR3 in amino acids: CASSPGGVSKNQPQHF. As DNA, the CDR3 is TGTGCCAGCAGCCCTGGGGGGGTTTCAAAGAATCAGCCCCAGCATTTT. Full variable domain (outside the CDR3, taken from reference TRBV9 and TRBJ1-5): DSGVTQTPKHLITATGQRVTLRCSPRSGDLSVYWYQQSLDQGLQFLIQYYNGEERAKGNILERFSAQQFPDLHSELNLSSLELGDSALYFCASSPGGVSKNQPQHFGDGTRLSIL.

This chain uses TRBV11-2 with TRBJ2-5, with D hard to call. V lost 0 bases and J 7 bases, leaving 12 bases between the germline ends. This CDR3 has 14 amino acids. Germline V gene lookup returns CDR1 SGHAT and CDR2 FQNNGV. In DNA form, the CDR3 reads TGTGCCAGCAGCTTAGAGCCTACCCTGTGGACCCAGTACTTC. This encodes CASSLEPTLWTQYF.

This clone showed up just a few times. V usage is TRBV5-1 and J usage is TRBJ1-6; the D gene is possibly TRBD1 (5 bases). Trimming left V 0 bases short and J 6 bases short, with 7 bases between. CDR3 size: 14 residues. In germline, CDR1 is SGHRS, CDR2 YFSETQ. CDR3 in amino acids: CASSLEGLNSPLHF. CDR3 in DNA: TGCGCCAGCAGCTTGGAGGGACTTAATTCACCCCTCCACTTT.